This TCR beta chain was obtained from a study of shared clonotypes between healthy human individuals. The CDR3 is 17 amino acids. Germline-derived CDR1 and CDR2 are SEHNR and FQNEAQ (reference sequence). V was pared by 1 base and J by 2 bases, with 9 bases of the junction left unmatched. The table came from immunoSEQ multiplex PCR; TCRdb's copy has only in-frame clones and leaves some out. The sample lists 500,000 or so clones, around 96% occurring once. The V call is TRBV7-9, the J call TRBJ2-7; 9 bases fit TRBD2. Sequencing was done on a sample of naive CD4+ T cells sorted from blood. Stated subset: CD45RA+ positively selected. The receptor's source is a woman in her twenties or thirties in good health. The CDR3 nucleotides read TGTGCCAGCAGCTTAGTTAATGCCGCGGGAGGGCCCTACGAGCAGTACTTC. Translation gives CASSLVNAAGGPYEQYF.